Below are 30 T cell receptor beta chains sequenced from a single sample in a study of CD8 T cells in ankylosing spondylitis. TCRdb ran MiXCR on the 5' RACE reads and lists one entry per CDR3 protein. Of around 140,000 distinct CDR3 sequences in the sample, about an eighth were seen once. The material sequenced was blood, either unsorted or a sorted T cell fraction (not recorded which). Source of these receptors: a female donor with ankylosing spondylitis or in good health (not recorded which).

This clonotype was detected ten times or more. The chain joins TRBV20-1 to TRBJ1-2; 9 bases match TRBD1. Germline V gene sequence: CDR1 DFQATT, CDR2 SNEGSKA (reference sequence). The CDR3 sequence is 15 residues long. The J segment lost 5 bases and the V segment lost 2 bases, leaving 9 bases of the junction unmatched. CDR3 DNA sequence: TGCAGTGCTAGACCGGGACAGGGTACTCGGTATGGCTACACCTTC. Amino acid sequence: CSARPGQGTRYGYTF.

This clonotype was picked up many times. V and J are TRBV5-5 and TRBJ2-1, with unresolved D. V lost 4 bases to trimming and J lost 0 bases, with 17 bases between them. Germline V gene data show CDR1 as SGHKS and CDR2 as YYEKEE (reference sequence). CDR3 length equals 17 residues. The CDR3 DNA reads as TGTGCCAGCAGCCGAACCGTACGTCTTAGCTCCTACAATGAGCAGTTCTTC. Translation gives CASSRTVRLSSYNEQFF. The full variable domain, completed using reference TRBV5-5 and TRBJ2-1, is DAGVTQSPTHLIKTRGQQVTLRCSPISGHKSVSWYQQVLGQGPQFIFQYYEKEERGRGNFPDRFSARQFPNYSSELNVNALLLGDSALYLCASSRTVRLSSYNEQFFGPGTRLTVL.

Note on this clonotype: This could be a read error, since a much larger clone is one nucleotide away. Lacking the conserved final phenylalanine or tryptophan, this CDR3 likely reflects a read error. The chain joins TRBV7-2 to TRBJ1-5, with 7 bases that match TRBD1. This CDR3 is built from 16 residues. V gave up 1 base and J gave up 6 bases; unmatched junction bases: 9. The germline gives CDR1 SGHTA, CDR2 FQGNSA. This CDR3 is CASSLGFVRGIQPQHL. The CDR3 DNA reads as TGTGCCAGCAGCTTAGGCTTCGTCAGGGGGATTCAGCCCCAGCATTTG.

This clonotype was seen a handful of times. This sequence joins TRBV20-1 and TRBJ2-1; 8 nucleotides agree with TRBD2. Germline V gene sequence: CDR1 DFQATT, CDR2 SNEGSKA (reference sequence). This CDR3 is 13 amino acids long. V shed 5 bases, J shed 5 bases, and the junction held 5 bases outside the gene matches. This CDR3 reads CSAHRSGNNEQFF. The CDR3 DNA follows: TGCAGTGCTCACCGTAGCGGGAACAATGAGCAGTTCTTC.

This clonotype was seen a few times. V is TRBV7-9 and J is TRBJ2-5, with D tentatively TRBD1 (5 bases). Trimming shortened V by 5 bases and J by 2 bases, and 12 bases separated the two germline ends. The CDR3 covers 14 residues. Germline V lookup: CDR1 SEHNR, CDR2 FQNEAQ (reference sequence). The CDR3 protein is CASSLQGSQETQYF. Written as DNA, the CDR3 is TGTGCCAGCAGCCTTCAGGGTAGTCAAGAGACCCAGTACTTC.

A few counts support this clonotype. This chain links TRBV21-1 with TRBJ2-2; the DNA was not compared with TRBD1, the D call given in the table. TRBV21-1 is given as a pseudogene. The CDR3 is 16 amino acids. CDR3 in DNA: TGTGCCAGCAAGGGGGGGGGGGCGCCGAACACCGGGGAGCTGTTTTTT. It encodes CASKGGGAPNTGELFF.

This clonotype was seen many times. V and J are TRBV30 and TRBJ1-1, with D hard to call. Germline lookup yields CDR1 GTSNPN and CDR2 SVGIG (reference sequence). V lost 1 base and J lost 1, with 7 bases in between. This CDR3 is 13 amino acids long. In DNA form, the CDR3 reads TGTGCCTGGAGTGGACACCAGAACACTGAAGCTTTCTTT. Amino acids: CAWSGHQNTEAFF.

This clonotype was counted between two and nine times. V and J are TRBV13 and TRBJ2-7, with 7 bases aligning to TRBD1. With V trimmed by 5 bases and J by 0 bases, 4 bases remained unmatched. This CDR3 has 14 amino acids. From germline, CDR1 is PRHDT and CDR2 FYEKMQ (reference sequence). Here the CDR3 reads CASSPRQGSYEQYF. The DNA of the CDR3 is TGTGCCAGCAGCCCCAGACAGGGCTCCTACGAGCAGTACTTC.

The rearrangement uses TRBV19 and TRBJ2-1; the D is unclear. V lost 1 base and J lost 0, with 7 bases in between. Germline V gene sequence: CDR1 LNHDA, CDR2 SQIVND (reference sequence). This CDR3 has 15 amino acids. CDR3 DNA sequence: TGTGCCAGTAGTATAGGGTGGAGCTCCTACAATGAGCAGTTCTTC. Amino acids: CASSIGWSSYNEQFF.

This clonotype was detected ten times or more. This chain joins TRBV12-3 or TRBV12-4 and TRBJ2-1; tentatively, D is TRBD2 (6 bases). CDR3 size: 15 residues. The V gene lost 7 bases and the J gene lost 4 bases, with 17 bases spanning the gap. This CDR3 reads CASTPGALAYNEQFF. The CDR3 DNA follows: TGTGCCAGCACCCCCGGGGCCCTAGCGTACAATGAGCAGTTCTTC.

This clonotype was detected ten times or more. This rearrangement joins TRBV2 to TRBJ2-4; possibly TRBD1 for D (5 bases). The CDR3 loop spans 15 amino acids. Trimming cost V 3 bases and J 0 bases, with 9 bases left between them. Germline assignment: CDR1 SNHLY and CDR2 FYNNEI. CDR3: CASSETALAKNIQYF. Written as DNA, the CDR3 is TGTGCCAGCAGTGAGACAGCTCTAGCCAAAAACATTCAGTACTTC.

This clonotype was recorded at least ten times. The genes are TRBV20-1 and TRBJ2-3; D unresolved. CDR1 DFQATT and CDR2 SNEGSKA come from the germline V gene (reference sequence). The CDR3 totals 10 residues. The CDR3 loop is CSQHTDTQYF. CDR3 in DNA: TGCAGCCAGCATACAGATACGCAGTATTTT.

This clonotype was counted at least ten times. The V and J genes are TRBV7-2 and TRBJ2-1, with TRBD2 as a possible D gene (6 bases). V was cut by 5 bases and J by 7 bases, with 18 bases left in between. This CDR3 spans 15 amino acids. Germline assignment: CDR1 SGHTA and CDR2 FQGNSA. CDR3 sequence (DNA): TGTGCCAGCAGCGTAGGGACTCGTGTAGCAAATGAGCAGTTCTTC. Translated, it gives CASSVGTRVANEQFF.

This clonotype was detected many times. As DNA, the CDR3 is TGTGCCAGTAGTATAGGGTTGCCTTTTATCGACCAGTACAATGAGCAGTTCTTC. Residues: CASSIGLPFIDQYNEQFF. The chain is built from TRBV19 and TRBJ2-1; D is unresolved. V lost 1 base to trimming and J lost 4 bases, with 20 bases between them. Per germline, CDR1 LNHDA and CDR2 SQIVND (reference sequence). The CDR3 is 18 residues long.

In this sample, this clonotype turned up many times. The chain is built from TRBV20-1 and TRBJ2-1; 11 bases align to TRBD2. This CDR3 comprises 16 residues. CDR1 is DFQATT and CDR2 is SNEGSKA in the germline V gene (reference sequence). Germline trimming cut 3 bases from V and 9 bases from J; bases unmatched to any gene: 13. The DNA for the CDR3 is TGCAGTGCTAGGTCAGCCACTAGCGGGAGAAGAGGTGAGCAGTTCTTC. This codes for CSARSATSGRRGEQFF.

This clonotype showed up many times. The chain recombines TRBV20-1 with TRBJ2-3, with 7 bases aligning to TRBD2. CDR1 is DFQATT and CDR2 is SNEGSKA in the germline V gene (reference sequence). V dropped 4 bases and J dropped 2; count of bases not matched to a gene: 6. The CDR3 is made up of 14 amino acids. CDR3 sequence (DNA): TGCAGTGCTATAGCTAGCGGACACACAGATACGCAGTATTTT. This encodes CSAIASGHTDTQYF.

The sample holds many counts of this clonotype. The chain couples TRBV7-2 to TRBJ2-7; no clear D. In germline, CDR1 is SGHTA, CDR2 FQGNSA. Trimming took 1 base from V and 2 from J, leaving 12 bases between them. This CDR3 is 15 amino acids long. CDR3 region: CASSLDSWTTYEQYF. The CDR3 nucleotides read TGTGCCAGCAGCTTAGATTCTTGGACGACCTACGAGCAGTACTTC.

This rearrangement joins TRBV5-1 to TRBJ2-3; D call uncertain. Germline loops: CDR1 SGHRS, CDR2 YFSETQ. The CDR3 has 11 amino acids. The V gene lost 3 bases and the J gene lost 7 bases, with 6 bases spanning the gap. CDR3 loop: CASSSTHTQYF. In DNA, the CDR3 is TGCGCCAGCAGCTCTACACATACGCAGTATTTT.

This clonotype was recorded at least ten times. This chain links TRBV5-1 with TRBJ2-4; 7 bases line up with TRBD1. Germline loops: CDR1 SGHRS, CDR2 YFSETQ. J gave up 8 bases and V 0 bases, and 2 bases lay outside the gene matches. The CDR3 is 13 amino acids. The chain's CDR3 is CASSLDQGDIQYF. CDR3 DNA: TGCGCCAGCAGCTTGGATCAGGGGGACATTCAGTACTTC.

The chain employs TRBV6-5 and TRBJ1-1; a weak D match, TRBD1 (5 bases). The V end was cut by 2 bases, the J end by 3 bases, with 10 bases between. The CDR3 runs to 14 residues. The V gene's germline CDR1 is MNHEY and CDR2 SVGAGI. The CDR3 sequence: CASSYGQGDTEAFF. DNA of the CDR3: TGTGCCAGCAGTTACGGGCAGGGTGACACTGAAGCTTTCTTT.

This clonotype was detected a few times. V usage is TRBV20-1 and J usage is TRBJ2-7; no clear D. The CDR3 runs to 14 residues. Germline assignment: CDR1 DFQATT and CDR2 SNEGSKA (reference sequence). The V end was cut by 4 bases, the J end by 0 bases, with 13 bases between. CDR3 sequence reads: CSAIGQTNSYEQYF. In nucleotides, the CDR3 is TGCAGTGCTATCGGCCAAACTAACTCCTACGAGCAGTACTTC.

This clonotype appeared many times. The V and J genes are TRBV5-1 and TRBJ2-1, with D perhaps matching TRBD1 or TRBD2 (5 bases each). CDR1 is SGHRS, CDR2 YFSETQ, per germline. Trimming cost V 7 bases and J 8 bases, with 19 bases left between them. This CDR3 region has 14 residues. The CDR3 nucleotides are TGCGCCAGCCTCACAGGTTATGACGGGGATGAGCAGTTCTTC. Amino acid sequence: CASLTGYDGDEQFF.

There are many counts of this clonotype. The V and J genes are TRBV10-3 and TRBJ1-4, with 7 positions matching TRBD1. Losses at the gene ends were 7 bases for V and 8 bases for J; bases not matched to a gene: 7. Germline V lookup: CDR1 ENHRY, CDR2 SYGVKD. The CDR3 has 13 amino acids. CDR3 nucleotides: TGTGCCATCACCGCAGGGGGAAGGGAAAAACTGTTTTTT. Translation: CAITAGGREKLFF.

This clonotype was found many times. The V call is TRBV20-1, the J call TRBJ2-2; 12 bases line up with TRBD2. The CDR3 runs to 16 residues. Germline CDR1 reads DFQATT; CDR2 reads SNEGSKA (reference sequence). The V segment lost 7 bases and the J segment 5 bases; nucleotides outside the gene matches: 11. CDR3 residues: CSGGEGLAGGTGELFF. For the CDR3, the DNA is TGCAGTGGCGGGGAGGGACTAGCGGGTGGAACCGGGGAGCTGTTTTTT.

This chain uses TRBV28 with TRBJ1-5; 8 nucleotides align to TRBD1. The CDR3 runs to 14 residues. Germline CDR1 MDHEN, CDR2 SYDVKM. Germline trimming cut 7 bases from V and 6 bases from J; bases unmatched to any gene: 8. CDR3 nucleotides: TGTGCCAGCAACAGGGGGGGGGCAGGTCAGCCCCAGCATTTT. Translating it yields CASNRGGAGQPQHF.

This clonotype was seen repeatedly, ten times or more. V is TRBV6-5 and J is TRBJ2-1; no firm D call. Between the trimmed V and J ends, which lost 0 bases and 4 bases, there was a span of 13 bases. CDR1 MNHEY and CDR2 SVGAGI come from the germline V gene. The CDR3 consists of 16 residues. The DNA for the CDR3 is TGTGCCAGCAGTTACTCGAATACAGAGTTTTACAATGAGCAGTTCTTC. It is translated as CASSYSNTEFYNEQFF.

This clonotype was detected many times. The rearrangement uses TRBV5-6 and TRBJ2-5; 7 nucleotides line up with TRBD1. Germline V gives CDR1 SGHDT, CDR2 YYEEEE. The V segment lost 4 bases and the J segment 3 bases; nucleotides outside the gene matches: 3. The CDR3 consists of 13 residues. The DNA of the CDR3 is TGTGCCAGCAGCCAAGGACAGGAAGAGACCCAGTACTTC. It specifies CASSQGQEETQYF.

Ten or more counts support this clonotype. In DNA form, the CDR3 reads TGCAGCGTTGTCGCGGCCATCTCTGGAAACACCATATATTTT. The encoded protein is CSVVAAISGNTIYF. V usage is TRBV29-1 and J usage is TRBJ1-3; no reliable D call. The germline V gene encodes CDR1 SQVTM and CDR2 ANQGSEA. The V end was cut by 4 bases, the J end by 0 bases, with 10 bases between. CDR3 length equals 14 residues.

This clonotype has only a few counts. The gene calls are TRBV20-1 and TRBJ2-1, with D hard to call. The V and J ends lost 4 bases and 2 bases respectively, with 12 bases between them. This CDR3 has 14 residues. Germline V gives CDR1 DFQATT, CDR2 SNEGSKA (reference sequence). This CDR3 reads CSAKMAGPYNEQFF. CDR3 DNA sequence: TGCAGTGCTAAGATGGCAGGACCCTACAATGAGCAGTTCTTC.

This clonotype was seen a few times. The rearrangement joins TRBV6-1 to TRBJ1-3; D uncertain. The CDR3 loop spans 18 amino acids. Looked up from germline, CDR1 is MNHNS and CDR2 is SASEGT. Trimming took off 6 bases at V and 0 bases at J, with 21 bases between the two ends. CDR3 region: CASSRMAPGGSSGNTIYF. CDR3 sequence (DNA): TGTGCCAGCAGCCGGATGGCCCCAGGCGGGAGCTCTGGAAACACCATATATTTT.